This T cell receptor beta chain was sequenced for a study of shared clonotypes between healthy human individuals. Study overall: Each donor had three CD4 naive, three CD4 memory, two CD8 naive and one CD8 memory plate.

In the case of this clone: As yet, its antigen is unknown.

Study-wide findings and caveats: With a handful of donors compared, roughly 5% of naive CD4 clonotypes were shared.

Repertoires were generated with immunoSEQ multiplex PCR, while TCRdb's copy carries only in-frame clones and drops some. The sample records 2 million to 3 million clones, around nine tenths being singletons. This sequence was found in a man aged 18 to 29 in good health. The sequenced sample consisted of naive CD4+ T cells sorted from blood. Sample subset: CD45RA+ positively selected.

The CDR3 sequence: CAWSVAAYGYTF. CDR3 DNA sequence: TGTGCCTGGAGTGTGGCTGCCTATGGCTACACCTTC. The chain has TRBV30 and TRBJ1-2; D remains ambiguous. This CDR3 contains 12 residues. Germline lookup yields CDR1 GTSNPN and CDR2 SVGIG (reference sequence). Trimming removed 0 bases at V and 4 bases at J, with 6 bases between.